Presented here are 23 T cell receptor beta chains from one specimen sequenced in a study of T cells in Graves' hyperthyroidism and ophthalmopathy. Amplified TCR beta CDR3 regions came from RNA transcripts. The TCR CDR3 was amplified in a first-round RT-PCR using the HTBI primer set. One entry per CDR3 protein results from TCRdb running MiXCR on the multiplex PCR reads. The profile shows over 350,000 distinct CDR3 sequences, roughly an eighth of them singletons. The sample comprised blood. These receptors originate from a man between 50 and 59 years old with Graves' ophthalmopathy.

CDR3 coding DNA: TGTGCCAGCAGCCAAGAATCGGGGAGATCCTACGAGCAGTACTTC. Its protein is CASSQESGRSYEQYF. The chain joins TRBV14 to TRBJ2-7; D is possibly TRBD2 (5 bases). The germline V and J ends were trimmed by 0 bases and 1 base, with 10 bases remaining between them. The CDR3 loop spans 15 amino acids. Germline V gene lookup returns CDR1 SGHDN and CDR2 FVKESK.

This clonotype was observed a few times. The gene calls are TRBV28 and TRBJ2-7; possibly TRBD1 for D (6 bases). The CDR3 runs 15 residues. Trimming stripped 3 bases from V and 5 bases from J, with 17 bases between. Germline assignment: CDR1 MDHEN and CDR2 SYDVKM. This chain's CDR3 is CASSLRRGWGNEQYF. For the CDR3, the DNA is TGTGCCAGCAGTTTGCGAAGGGGGTGGGGAAACGAGCAGTACTTC.

This clonotype was detected ten times or more. The gene calls are TRBV7-8 and TRBJ2-2; D might be TRBD2 (5 bases). Germline CDR1 SGHVS, CDR2 FQNEAQ. Trimming cost V 7 bases and J 5 bases, with 23 bases left between them. The CDR3 has 17 residues. CDR3 DNA: TGTGCCAGCACCCTAGAGGGTTTACGGGCAGCAACCGGGGAGCTGTTTTTT. Its translation is CASTLEGLRAATGELFF.

This clonotype has ten or more counts. V is TRBV24-1 and J is TRBJ2-7, with D possibly being TRBD1 (5 bases). The CDR3 has 14 amino acids. The germline CDR1 and CDR2 sequences are KGHDR and SFDVKD. V lost 2 bases to trimming and J lost 6 bases, with 13 bases between them. CDR3 bases: TGTGCCACCAGTGATTACAGGCCGTCTCTCGAGCAGTACTTC. The encoded protein is CATSDYRPSLEQYF.

J is TRBJ2-7 and V is TRBV6-5; D perhaps matches TRBD2 (5 bases). The CDR3 has 17 residues. CDR1 is MNHEY and CDR2 is SVGAGI in the germline V gene. V shed 1 base and J shed 3 bases, with 19 bases lying between them. CDR3 protein: CASSYLGSTLGGYEQYF. The CDR3 coding sequence is TGTGCCAGCAGTTACTTGGGGAGTACTCTGGGTGGCTACGAGCAGTACTTC.

This clonotype was observed a few times. This chain joins TRBV20-1 and TRBJ1-5, with 7 bases that match TRBD1. The CDR3 length is 13 residues. CDR1 is DFQATT, CDR2 SNEGSKA, per germline (reference sequence). V was pared by 7 bases and J by 11 bases, with 14 bases of the junction left unmatched. CDR3 bases: TGCAGTGTCGCGACAGAACAAACAGGGGCCCAGCATTTT. Residues: CSVATEQTGAQHF.

This clonotype was recorded many times. This chain joins TRBV12-3 or TRBV12-4 and TRBJ2-5; 10 bases are a match to TRBD1. Trimming took 2 bases from V and 2 from J; bases not matched to a gene: 8. CDR3 length equals 17 residues. CDR3 sequence (DNA): TGTGCCAGCAGTTTAAGGGGGACAGGGGTTGAACAAGAGACCCAGTACTTC. Protein sequence: CASSLRGTGVEQETQYF.

This clonotype was counted only a few times. The gene calls are TRBV4-1 and TRBJ2-7; D may be TRBD2 (5 bases). CDR1 and CDR2 (germline): MGHRA, YSYEKL. The ends were cut back, 5 bases at V and 6 bases at J, with 23 bases in the middle. The CDR3 loop spans 16 amino acids. The CDR3 sequence is CASSFHLEGAILEQYF. The CDR3 DNA follows: TGCGCCAGCAGCTTCCACTTAGAGGGCGCGATCCTCGAGCAGTACTTC.

This clonotype came up many times. The CDR3 sequence is CSVRDNEQFF. CDR3 sequence (DNA): TGCAGCGTGCGAGATAATGAGCAGTTCTTC. The chain links TRBV29-1 to TRBJ2-1; D is uncertain. The CDR3 sequence is 10 residues long. With 6 bases removed from V and 7 bases from J, the gap between germline ends came to 7 bases. Germline CDR1 reads SQVTM; CDR2 reads ANQGSEA.

This clonotype was observed many times. The genes are TRBV20-1 and TRBJ2-2; 10 bases map to TRBD2. This CDR3 is built from 15 residues. Germline V gene sequence: CDR1 DFQATT, CDR2 SNEGSKA (reference sequence). After removal of 3 bases from V and 6 bases from J, the junction contained 7 bases not matched to a gene. The CDR3 DNA reads as TGCAGTGCTAGTGGGCGAGCGGGAGGGGCCGGGGAGCTGTTTTTT. This codes for CSASGRAGGAGELFF.

The chain has TRBV6-1 and TRBJ2-3, with TRBD2 matching 8 bases. Per the germline V gene, CDR1 is MNHNS and CDR2 is SASEGT. The CDR3 runs to 18 residues. Trimming took 0 bases from V and 5 from J; bases not matched to a gene: 13. The CDR3 DNA reads TGTGCCAGCAGTGAAGCGCTTCGGGGGAGCGGGAGACAAGATACGCAGTATTTT. It specifies CASSEALRGSGRQDTQYF.

The table lists this clonotype with many counts. The chain carries TRBV12-3 or TRBV12-4 and TRBJ2-6; TRBD2 might be the D (5 bases). Trimming pared 2 bases from V and 2 bases from J, leaving 7 bases between. The CDR3 sequence is 15 residues long. The CDR3 region is CASSLRGAGANVLTF. The CDR3 DNA sequence: TGTGCCAGCAGTTTACGGGGAGCTGGGGCCAACGTCCTGACTTTC.

This clonotype appeared many times. The J gene is TRBJ2-7, the V gene TRBV13; TRBD1 matches at 7 bases. Germline V gene data show CDR1 as PRHDT and CDR2 as FYEKMQ (reference sequence). The CDR3 contains 15 residues. Trimming took 4 bases from V and 3 from J; bases not matched to a gene: 9. As DNA, the CDR3 is TGTGCCAGCAGCTCCGACAGGGTCCGTGACTACGAGCAGTACTTC. It encodes CASSSDRVRDYEQYF. The full variable domain, rest sourced from reference TRBV13 and TRBJ2-7, is AAGVIQSPRHLIKEKRETATLKCYPIPRHDTVYWYQQGPGQDPQFLISFYEKMQSDKGSIPDRFSAQQFSDYHSELNMSSLELGDSALYFCASSSDRVRDYEQYFGPGTRLTVT.

The chain is built from TRBV27 and TRBJ2-7; 9 positions match TRBD2. The CDR3 has 14 amino acids. CDR1 is MNHEY, CDR2 SMNVEV, per germline (reference sequence). The junction had 6 bases not matched to a gene; V was cut back by 6 bases and J by 3 bases. CDR3 residues: CASSPTSGLYEQYF. In DNA form, the CDR3 reads TGTGCCAGCAGCCCGACTAGCGGACTCTACGAGCAGTACTTC.

The gene calls are TRBV15 and TRBJ2-3; TRBD2 matches 8 bases. V lost 1 base and J lost 1; bases outside the gene matches: 4. From germline, CDR1 is LNHNV and CDR2 YYDKDF (reference sequence). The CDR3 runs to 16 residues. This chain's CDR3 is CATSRGVAGRTDTQYF. The CDR3 region has the DNA TGTGCCACCAGCAGAGGTGTAGCGGGACGCACAGATACGCAGTATTTT.

This clonotype was observed a handful of times. This rearrangement joins TRBV6-1 to TRBJ2-1; D ambiguous. CDR1 and CDR2 (germline): MNHNS, SASEGT. CDR3 length: 14 residues. V was clipped by 9 bases and J by 4 bases, with 16 bases between them. DNA for the CDR3: TGTGCCAGTAGCCGGGCCGGGCGGTACAATGAGCAGTTCTTC. It yields the protein CASSRAGRYNEQFF.

This clonotype was seen more than once but under ten times. J is TRBJ1-5 and V is TRBV19; no firm D call. The ends were cut back, 1 base at V and 3 bases at J, with 7 bases in the middle. CDR3 length equals 14 residues. Germline V gene sequence: CDR1 LNHDA, CDR2 SQIVND (reference sequence). CDR3 bases: TGTGCCAGTAGTATAGGAGGGAACAATCAGCCCCAGCATTTT. Protein: CASSIGGNNQPQHF. The full variable domain, with the rest looked up from reference TRBV19 and TRBJ1-5, is DGGITQSPKYLFRKEGQNVTLSCEQNLNHDAMYWYRQDPGQGLRLIYYSQIVNDFQKGDIAEGYSVSREKKESFPLTVTSAQKNPTAFYLCASSIGGNNQPQHFGDGTRLSIL.

The V call is TRBV5-1, the J call TRBJ2-5, with 7 bases aligning to TRBD2. Germline V gives CDR1 SGHRS, CDR2 YFSETQ. The CDR3 extends over 16 amino acids. Trimming cost V 2 bases and J 5 bases; bases outside gene matches: 12. The CDR3: CASSFGVGAGVETQYF. In nucleotides, the CDR3 is TGCGCCAGCAGCTTCGGCGTCGGGGCGGGAGTGGAGACCCAGTACTTC.

This clonotype was picked up a small number of times. V gene TRBV2 combines with J gene TRBJ1-5; TRBD1 matches at 8 bases. CDR1 SNHLY and CDR2 FYNNEI come from the germline V gene. The CDR3 consists of 14 residues. The ends lost 6 bases at V and 7 bases at J; junction bases unmatched: 8. The CDR3: CASRADRVGQPQHF. DNA for the CDR3: TGTGCCAGCAGAGCGGACAGGGTCGGGCAGCCCCAGCATTTT.

In its sample, this clonotype was seen a few times. The chain employs TRBV25-1 and TRBJ1-1; maybe TRBD1 (6 bases). Germline-derived CDR1 and CDR2 are MGHDK and SYGVNS. The CDR3 consists of 15 residues. Trimming pared 6 bases from V and 0 bases from J, leaving 14 bases between. The CDR3 sequence is CASRGQDRLNTEAFF. The CDR3, as DNA: TGTGCCAGCAGGGGACAAGACAGGTTGAACACTGAAGCTTTCTTT.

The V and J genes are TRBV29-1 and TRBJ2-7; TRBD1 agrees at 7 bases. V shed 7 bases, J shed 3 bases, and the junction held 6 bases outside the gene matches. This CDR3 is 12 amino acids long. CDR1 and CDR2 (germline): SQVTM, ANQGSEA. The CDR3 nucleotides read TGCAGCGCCTGGACAGGCTACTACGAGCAGTACTTC. This gives the protein CSAWTGYYEQYF.

This clonotype occurred many times. Germline is not matched at one junction end, which may reflect a read error. The DNA for the CDR3 is TGTGCCAGCAGCTTAGGACTAGACCTCGAACACACCGGGGAGCTGTTTTTT. Translating it yields CASSLGLDLEHTGELFF. The rearrangement joins TRBV12-3 or TRBV12-4 to TRBJ2-2; 7 bases are shared with TRBD2. The CDR3 totals 17 residues.

In the case of this clonotype: A much larger clone lies a single base off, so this may be a read error. This sequence joins TRBV30 and TRBJ2-5; D gene unclear. Deletions cut 5 bases from V and 5 bases from J, with 12 bases between. Germline V gene data show CDR1 as GTSNPN and CDR2 as SVGIG (reference sequence). The CDR3 loop spans 12 amino acids. This CDR3 reads CAWRPVGETQYF. In DNA form, the CDR3 reads TGTGCCTGGCGCCCGGTGGGGGAGACCCAGTACTTC.